The subject of this entry is one T cell receptor beta chain. Its antigen is not identified. The protocol was immunoSEQ multiplex PCR, while the TCRdb copy is restricted to in-frame clones and leaves out a portion. The sample carries about 82,000 clones, roughly 84% recorded once. This specimen comes from a study of T cell responses to AZD1222 COVID-19 vaccine. Whole-study results and caveats: Vaccine-related CD4 TCRs covered spike, predominating at 160-218 and 743-854. Baseline testing showed seropositivity in only a handful of AZD1222 recipients. Targets within unmutated variant regions were reportedly found for nearly half of spike-specific TCRs.

The TCR originated in an adult who received the AZD1222 COVID-19 vaccine. This specimen consisted of peripheral blood, obtained 28 days after the second AZD1222 dose.

The CDR3 coding sequence is TGTGCCAGCAGCTTAGGCGGGGGGGACACAGATACGCAGTATTTT. This translates into CASSLGGGDTDTQYF. This sequence joins TRBV7-3 and TRBJ2-3; 9 nucleotides align to TRBD2. This CDR3 is built from 15 residues. J gave up 2 bases and V 2 bases, and 2 bases lay outside the gene matches. Germline V gene lookup returns CDR1 SGHTA and CDR2 FQGTGA.